This T cell receptor beta chain came from a study of cytotoxic CD8 clonotypes in ibrutinib-treated CLL. Turning to the study itself: Each sample contained, on average, approximately 230,000 productive templates and roughly 100,000 productive rearrangements. Notes on the study in general: Baseline levels of clonality went above those of age-matched healthy donors and moved with circulating CD8+ T-cell counts.

TCRdb's copy holds only in-frame clones and misses some; the assay was immunoSEQ multiplex PCR. Of roughly 38,000 clones in the sample, 49% are singletons; the top ten hold 18%. V shed 4 bases, J shed 3 bases, and the junction held 6 bases outside the gene matches. Germline V gene lookup returns CDR1 SGHRS and CDR2 YFSETQ. The CDR3 loop spans 15 amino acids. A few counts support this clone. Antigen unknown. The TCR originated in a human donor with chronic lymphocytic leukemia. V is TRBV5-1 and J is TRBJ1-5, with 8 bases lining up with TRBD1. Sequencing was performed on PBMCs, taken before ibrutinib treatment. DNA of the CDR3: TGCGCCAGCAGCCCGTGGACAGGGAACAATCAGCCCCAGCATTTT. Translation gives CASSPWTGNNQPQHF.